This T cell receptor (beta chain) was sequenced for a study of T cell repertoires in cytomegalovirus infection. Overall study context: Recently identified HLA-C-restricted CMV epitopes and well-studied HLA-B-restricted CMV epitopes were used by the study. In public TCR beta signatures, there were indications of both CMV infection and matching HLA type. Findings and caveats of the study: Frequencies of public TCR beta families were cumulated, and this identified carriers of CMV plus the relevant HLA. Dominating the ex vivo response were TCR beta clonotypes that were CMV-specific and HLA-C-restricted.

TCRdb independently ran MiXCR on the reads; one entry per CDR3 protein. The data hold roughly 500,000 distinct CDR3 sequences, with more than 30% observed a single time. Germline V lookup: CDR1 MDHEN, CDR2 SYDVKM. The CDR3 contains 16 residues. V was pared by 7 bases and J by 5 bases, with 14 bases of the junction left unmatched. This clonotype was observed a few times. Antigen unknown. This chain joins TRBV28 and TRBJ1-1; 9 bases align to TRBD1. Specimen: cultured PBMCs, collected from culture after CMV antigen stimulation. The receptor comes from a human donor in good health (CMV status not recorded). Some clones in this sample may be carry-over from other donors' samples. CDR3 sequence (DNA): TGTGCCAGCACCTATTGGGGGACAGGGAGGGGAACTGAAGCTTTCTTT. It specifies CASTYWGTGRGTEAFF. The variable domain in full, with the rest retrieved from reference TRBV28 and TRBJ1-1, is DVKVTQSSRYLVKRTGEKVFLECVQDMDHENMFWYRQDPGLGLRLIYFSYDVKMKEKGDIPEGYSVSREKKERFSLILESASTNQTSMYLCASTYWGTGRGTEAFFGQGTRLTVV.